This entry describes one T cell receptor beta chain. Clones were read by immunoSEQ multiplex PCR, and TCRdb kept only the in-frame ones, dropping some. Among about 240,000 clones listed, 82% were seen once. The data are from a study of blood T cell repertoires in COVID-19. This TCR derives from a woman in her fifties or sixties with active or convalescent COVID-19. The sample taken for sequencing was peripheral blood.

CDR3 region: CASSLLGGRGYTF. The DNA for the CDR3 is TGTGCCAGCAGCTTGCTCGGGGGTCGTGGCTACACCTTC. The chain couples TRBV5-5 to TRBJ1-2, with a tentative D call TRBD1 (5 bases). Germline CDR1 reads SGHKS; CDR2 reads YYEKEE (reference sequence). Trimming took 1 base from V and 7 from J, leaving 11 bases between them. The CDR3 has 13 residues.